The text below deals with one T cell receptor beta chain. Its antigen remains undetermined. Per-nucleotide qualities are absent, and no much larger clonotype sits a single base away. The trial excluded patients who had a history of autoimmune disease or who were on systemic immunosuppression. In every dose cohort, peripheral blood was drawn for TCR sequencing at baseline, cycle 4 day 1, and cycle 7 day 1. The samples were taken from a phase I, first-in-human, multicenter, open-label dose-escalation trial of ivuxolimab. Adults with locally advanced or metastatic melanoma, renal cell carcinoma, hepatocellular carcinoma or head and neck squamous cell carcinoma were enrolled in the trial. Before TCR sequencing, CD4+ and CD8+ T cells were separately sorted from peripheral blood. To sequence the TCRbeta CDR3 region, genomic DNA was isolated from the sorted cells. The immunoSEQ Assay was used to sequence the TCRbeta CDR3 regions. Drawn from immuneACCESS, this table holds only the in-frame rearrangements with V and J called that TCRdb kept. Clones are partly lost; checked studies trace under half to an unresolved V gene and leave the rest unexplained. The sample profile shows some 96,000 clones; about 88% of them were found once. The top ten clones comprise around 0.16% of the sample.

These data are taken from a study of OX40 agonist ivuxolimab in advanced cancers. Regarding the research as a whole: Ivuxolimab was a fully human IgG2 agonistic monoclonal antibody targeting the costimulatory receptor OX40 (CD134). A male proportion of almost 85% and a mean age of around 60 years, ranging from roughly 20 to 80, were recorded for the dose-escalation cohort. Among the roughly 50 dose-escalation patients, approximately 20 had hepatocellular carcinoma, approximately 15 melanoma, 9 renal cell carcinoma and 9 head and neck cancer. Peripheral TCRbeta sequencing aimed to test whether ivuxolimab altered TCR sequence diversity and caused clonal T-cell expansion. The paper describes the monotherapy dose-escalation part (N of about 55 patients) of the phase I trial of ivuxolimab. Partial responses occurred in three dose-escalation patients: two with cutaneous melanoma and one with hepatocellular carcinoma. Patients were allowed to have had prior anti-PD-1, anti-PD-L1 or anti-CTLA-4 therapy, and 30% to 50% of the dose-escalation patients had previously received checkpoint inhibitors. Intravenous ivuxolimab was administered to patients every 2 weeks at six dose levels: 0.01, 0.1, 0.3, 1.5, 3 and 10 mg/kg.

The full study reports these points: After ivuxolimab, more expanded clones were found on average in CD8+ T cells than in CD4+ T cells. Low levels of normalized T-cell clonal expansion were also shown by some nonresponding patients. Antigen specificity was not determined for the clonally expanded peripheral T cells. At doses from 0.1 to 3.0 mg/kg, clonal expansion was seen in both CD4+ and CD8+ blood T cells between baseline and week 6. Partial responders in the 0.1-3.0 mg/kg groups had among the lowest normalized peripheral clonal expansion, especially among CD8+ T cells.

Trimming removed 3 bases from V and 9 bases from J, leaving 10 bases between the germline ends. Spanning cysteine to phenylalanine, the CDR3 consists of 12 amino acids. Kept here is only the CDR3 DNA, which spans 36 bases and is read in frame from base 1. For CDR1 and CDR2, the germline V gene lists SGHRS and YFSETQ. The chain is made from TRBV5-1 and TRBJ2-1, with the D call perhaps TRBD1 or TRBD2, each one matching 5 bases. The sequence was collected from an adult with an advanced solid tumor such as melanoma, head and neck, liver or kidney cancer. Source: CD4+ or CD8+ T cells sorted from blood, taken in a trial of the OX40 agonist ivuxolimab. CDR3 loop: CASSWDGTEQFF. At the DNA level, the sequence is TGCGCCAGCAGCTGGGATGGGACTGAGCAGTTCTTC.